The text below deals with one TCR beta chain. Its antigen remains unidentified. The same CDR3 can be traced to other DNA sequences in this sample. The CD4+ fraction was divided into a CD45RA+ naive subset and a CD45RA-negative memory subset. These data come from a study of shared clonotypes between healthy human individuals. It was about 210 ng DNA, 31,000 or so T cell genomes, that sorted-subset replicate PCRs used. In the source study's methods: There were no quality scores in the junction-only immunoSEQ sequences, so filtering differed. This table comes from immunoSEQ multiplex PCR, and its TCRdb copy is limited to in-frame clones, with some not included. The V and J calls and clone size were taken over from that table, and D and trimming were inferred from the DNA. Of about 1.5 million clones listed, over 95% were seen once; the top ten hold approximately 1.1%. Per germline, CDR1 SQVTM and CDR2 ANQGSEA. V lost 4 bases to trimming and J lost 5 bases, with 12 bases between them. This CDR3 has 13 amino acids.

General study results and limits: It was observed that 5% to 6.5% of naive CD4 clonotypes were shared across a few donors.

This chain links TRBV29-1 with TRBJ1-5, with D perhaps matching TRBD1 (6 bases). The sequence was collected from a man aged 30 to 39 in good health. The sample taken for sequencing was naive CD4+ T cells sorted from blood. Subset: CD45RA+ positively selected. CDR3 in DNA: TGCAGCGTTGTATTGGGGGGCGATCAGCCCCAGCATTTT. Residues: CSVVLGGDQPQHF.